This T cell receptor (beta chain) is from a study of identifying expanded T cells in peripheral blood. This CDR3 has 17 amino acids. The trim removed 4 bases at V and 4 bases at J, leaving 13 bases unmatched. The germline gives CDR1 LGHNA, CDR2 YSLEER. Some clones are missing from TCRdb's copy, which holds only in-frame ones; the method was immunoSEQ multiplex PCR. The sample holds 100,000 to 150,000 clones, over 65% seen once. The receptor was isolated from a person between 18 and 69 years old in good health. The V call is TRBV4-3, the J call TRBJ2-5; 9 bases align to TRBD2. Material for sequencing was blood. The CDR3 DNA reads as TGCGCCAGCAGCCGCTCACTAGCGGGTCCCCCGGGAGAGACCCAGTACTTC. Its translation: CASSRSLAGPPGETQYF.